The 4 T cell receptor beta chains listed next were all sequenced from one sample in a study of radiotherapy plus CTLA-4 blockade in lung cancer. Sequencing was performed with immunoSEQ multiplex PCR; in TCRdb, only in-frame clones are kept and a portion is missing. The sample consists of 55,000 to 65,000 clones, 70% to 80% of them appearing once. The source material was peripheral blood, sampled from a patient treated with radiotherapy plus ipilimumab. All receptors derive from a human donor with non-small cell lung cancer who had a partial response to radiotherapy plus ipilimumab.

This clone was seen more than once but under ten times. The chain employs TRBV4-3 and TRBJ1-1, with 7 bases that match TRBD1. V was pared by 3 bases and J by 1 base, with 8 bases of the junction left unmatched. The CDR3 contains 16 residues. The germline CDR1 and CDR2 sequences are LGHNA and YSLEER. CDR3: CASSQSWTGSNTEAFF. DNA of the CDR3: TGCGCCAGCAGCCAGTCCTGGACAGGTTCGAACACTGAAGCTTTCTTT.

This rearrangement joins TRBV6-6 to TRBJ1-2; TRBD1 might be the D (6 bases). The CDR3 runs 15 residues. The ends were cut back, 2 bases at V and 2 bases at J, with 12 bases in the middle. Germline values: CDR1 MNHNY, CDR2 SVGAGI (reference sequence). In nucleotides, the CDR3 is TGTGCCAGCAGTTACGGTGACAGGATAAACTATGGCTACACCTTC. Its protein product is CASSYGDRINYGYTF.

The V gene is TRBV5-1, the J gene TRBJ2-5; 13 positions match TRBD2. Trimming at V came to 4 bases and at J to 7 bases, leaving 4 bases not matched to a gene. Germline V gene sequence: CDR1 SGHRS, CDR2 YFSETQ. This CDR3 spans 14 amino acids. CDR3 DNA: TGCGCCAGCAGCCGGACTAGCGGGGGAGGGACCCAGTACTTC. It is translated as CASSRTSGGGTQYF.

V gene TRBV6-5 combines with J gene TRBJ1-1, with TRBD1 matching 8 bases. CDR3 length equals 14 residues. Germline CDR1 MNHEY, CDR2 SVGAGI. Germline trimming cut 6 bases from V and 1 base from J; bases unmatched to any gene: 4. In DNA, the CDR3 is TGTGCCAGCAGCCTGGGACAGGCGAACACTGAAGCTTTCTTT. It yields the protein CASSLGQANTEAFF.